One and the same sample provided the 25 T cell receptor beta chains below, sequenced in a study of ipilimumab plus nivolumab after autologous stem cell transplantation. Profiled with immunoSEQ multiplex PCR; TCRdb holds only in-frame clones, not every one. The sample consists of fewer than 25,000 clones, 65% to 85% of them appearing once. The specimen was PBMCs, collected in a trial of ipilimumab plus nivolumab as post-transplant consolidation. Receptors were obtained from a male donor with diffuse large B-cell lymphoma.

J is TRBJ2-5 and V is TRBV19; TRBD1 or TRBD2 may be the D gene (7 bases each). The CDR3 has 15 residues. V was clipped by 3 bases and J by 4 bases, with 15 bases between them. CDR1 and CDR2 from the germline V gene are LNHDA and SQIVND (reference sequence). The CDR3 loop reads CASSMGRGGPETQYF. The DNA of the CDR3 is TGTGCCAGTAGTATGGGCAGGGGGGGTCCAGAGACCCAGTACTTC.

This clone has more than one count but fewer than ten. The chain couples TRBV7-9 to TRBJ2-5; D gene ambiguous. V gave up 3 bases and J gave up 6 bases, with 14 bases separating them. The CDR3 totals 14 residues. Germline lookup yields CDR1 SEHNR and CDR2 FQNEAQ (reference sequence). DNA for the CDR3: TGTGCCAGCAGCTTGGATTGGTTAGGGAAGACCCAGTACTTC. Amino acid sequence: CASSLDWLGKTQYF.

This clone was seen only once. V is TRBV6-1 and J is TRBJ2-5; perhaps TRBD2 as D (5 bases). Germline assignment: CDR1 MNHNS and CDR2 SASEGT. This CDR3 contains 14 residues. Trimming took 6 bases from V and 0 from J, leaving 11 bases between them. CDR3 residues: CASRAGSYQETQYF. CDR3 sequence (DNA): TGTGCCAGCAGGGCTGGGAGCTACCAAGAGACCCAGTACTTC.

This rearrangement joins TRBV15 to TRBJ1-4; D ambiguous. The CDR3 runs to 15 residues. CDR1 LNHNV and CDR2 YYDKDF come from the germline V gene (reference sequence). The V and J ends lost 5 bases and 6 bases respectively, with 16 bases between them. The CDR3, as DNA: TGTGCCACCAGCTCTGGGGAACCTATCGATGAAAAACTGTTTTTT. Translating gives CATSSGEPIDEKLFF.

This clone was recorded a few times. The chain joins TRBV28 to TRBJ1-2; no definite D call. This CDR3 comprises 11 residues. From germline, CDR1 is MDHEN and CDR2 SYDVKM. The germline V and J ends were trimmed by 5 bases and 6 bases, with 7 bases remaining between them. This CDR3 reads CASSREDGYTF. CDR3 DNA: TGTGCCAGCAGTCGGGAGGATGGCTACACCTTC.

This chain uses TRBV6-6 with TRBJ2-7, with D unresolved. CDR1 is MNHNY and CDR2 is SVGAGI in the germline V gene (reference sequence). CDR3 length equals 13 residues. V was clipped by 5 bases and J by 5 bases, with 13 bases between them. The CDR3 protein is CASSRNQRDEQYF. As DNA, the CDR3 is TGTGCCAGCAGTCGTAATCAGAGAGACGAGCAGTACTTC.

The chain carries TRBV7-3 and TRBJ2-5; 8 nucleotides agree with TRBD1. Trimming took 5 bases from V and 5 from J; bases not matched to a gene: 4. CDR3 length: 13 amino acids. From germline, CDR1 is SGHTA and CDR2 FQGTGA. Here the CDR3 reads CASSETGDETQYF. CDR3 nucleotides: TGTGCCAGCAGCGAGACAGGGGATGAGACCCAGTACTTC.

The rearrangement joins TRBV11-3 to TRBJ2-3; 7 bases match TRBD2. This CDR3 has 14 residues. V dropped 5 bases and J dropped 5; count of bases not matched to a gene: 7. Germline V lookup: CDR1 SGHNT, CDR2 YENEEA. The CDR3 sequence is CASSNRDYEDTQYF. DNA for the CDR3: TGTGCCAGCAGCAACCGGGACTACGAAGATACGCAGTATTTT.

CDR3 amino acids: CASSEIRDSDTDTQYF. In DNA, the CDR3 is TGTGCCAGTAGTGAGATTCGGGACAGCGACACAGATACGCAGTATTTT. The V gene is TRBV19, the J gene TRBJ2-3; 7 bases match TRBD1. The CDR3 loop spans 16 amino acids. CDR1 is LNHDA and CDR2 is SQIVND in the germline V gene (reference sequence). Trimming cost V 5 bases and J 2 bases; bases outside gene matches: 10.

The rearrangement joins TRBV7-3 to TRBJ1-1; TRBD1 is a possible D gene (5 bases). This CDR3 is 13 amino acids long. V lost 5 bases, J lost 6 bases, and 13 bases lay in between. Germline V gene sequence: CDR1 SGHTA, CDR2 FQGTGA. The CDR3 protein is CASSTGRGPEAFF. The CDR3, as DNA: TGTGCCAGCAGCACCGGAAGGGGCCCTGAAGCTTTCTTT.

The chain combines TRBV6-5 with TRBJ2-7, with 10 bases lining up with TRBD1. The V segment lost 4 bases and the J segment 7 bases; nucleotides outside the gene matches: 7. CDR1 is MNHEY, CDR2 SVGAGI, per germline. The CDR3 length is 14 residues. The CDR3 region is CASSSGQGLKEQYF. The CDR3 nucleotides are TGTGCCAGCAGTTCGGGACAGGGGTTGAAGGAGCAGTACTTC.

J is TRBJ1-2 and V is TRBV4-1; 9 bases agree with TRBD1. V trimming: 5 bases; J trimming: 7 bases; junction bases outside the gene matches: 8. In germline, CDR1 is MGHRA, CDR2 YSYEKL. There are 14 residues in the CDR3. CDR3 in amino acids: CASSDVTGGFGYTF. CDR3 nucleotides: TGCGCCAGCAGCGATGTGACAGGGGGGTTTGGCTACACCTTC.

This chain links TRBV25-1 with TRBJ2-1; D not resolved. Trimming removed 1 base from V and 8 bases from J, with 9 bases in between. In germline, CDR1 is MGHDK, CDR2 SYGVNS. This CDR3 region has 13 residues. CDR3 in DNA: TGTGCCAGCAGTGAATGGCCCTCCCATGAGCAGTTCTTC. It encodes CASSEWPSHEQFF.

The rearrangement joins TRBV2 to TRBJ1-5; D perhaps matches TRBD1 (5 bases). CDR3 length equals 13 residues. The germline CDR1 and CDR2 sequences are SNHLY and FYNNEI. V lost 8 bases to trimming and J lost 1 base, with 9 bases between them. CDR3 in DNA: TGTGCCAGCGGGTCAGGGAGCAATCAGCCCCAGCATTTT. Protein sequence: CASGSGSNQPQHF.

V gene TRBV18 combines with J gene TRBJ2-3; tentative D call: TRBD2 (6 bases). V dropped 3 bases and J dropped 3 bases, with 10 bases sitting between them. The CDR3 runs 14 residues. CDR1 is KGHSH and CDR2 is LQKENI in the germline V gene. CDR3 sequence (DNA): TGTGCCAGCTCACCCGTAGCGGAGACAGATACGCAGTATTTT. It is translated as CASSPVAETDTQYF.

This clone was observed a handful of times. The rearrangement uses TRBV6-6 and TRBJ2-2; 7 bases fit TRBD1. After removal of 4 bases from V and 3 bases from J, the junction contained 2 bases not matched to a gene. From germline, CDR1 is MNHNY and CDR2 SVGAGI (reference sequence). CDR3 size: 14 residues. The CDR3 sequence: CASSWTGDTGELFF. For the CDR3, the DNA is TGTGCCAGCAGTTGGACAGGCGACACCGGGGAGCTGTTTTTT.

This clone was observed a single time. The chain has TRBV2 and TRBJ2-5, with no clear D. The germline V gene has CDR1 SNHLY and CDR2 FYNNEI. Trimming removed 7 bases from V and 7 bases from J, with 13 bases in between. The length of the CDR3 is 12 residues. This CDR3 is CASTRPRGTQYF. The CDR3 region has the DNA TGTGCCAGCACCCGGCCTCGCGGGACCCAGTACTTC.

This chain joins TRBV13 and TRBJ2-7; D perhaps matches TRBD2 (7 bases). CDR3 length: 15 amino acids. CDR1 and CDR2 (germline): PRHDT, FYEKMQ (reference sequence). V was cut by 6 bases and J by 2 bases, with 17 bases left in between. CDR3 nucleotide sequence: TGTGCCAGCAGTAACGGGGGCGCGGGGGCCTACGAGCAGTACTTC. Translating it yields CASSNGGAGAYEQYF.

This clone was found once. The CDR3 spells CASSLGTDTQYF. The CDR3 DNA reads as TGTGCCAGCAGCTTAGGCACAGATACGCAGTATTTT. The chain joins TRBV11-2 to TRBJ2-3; D gene ambiguous. The germline V gene encodes CDR1 SGHAT and CDR2 FQNNGV. Trimming left V 1 base short and J 1 base short, with 0 bases between. This CDR3 comprises 12 residues.

This chain joins TRBV30 and TRBJ2-5; 8 bases match TRBD1. The end of the DNA fits TRBJ2-7 better, so the J call may be wrong. Germline lookup yields CDR1 GTSNPN and CDR2 SVGIG (reference sequence). The CDR3 extends over 13 amino acids. DNA of the CDR3: TGTGCCGGAGGACAGGGACTTATTGACGAGCAGTACTTC. Translation: CAGGQGLIDEQYF.

This chain connects TRBV5-3 to TRBJ1-5; tentatively, D is TRBD1 (5 bases). TRBV5-3 is annotated as an ORF whose role is uncertain. V lost 0 bases and J 6 bases, leaving 10 bases between the germline ends. This CDR3 contains 14 residues. CDR3 bases: TGTGCCAGAAGCTTGGGGGGGAGGACTCAGCCCCAGCATTTT. Its protein is CARSLGGRTQPQHF.

This clone was seen more than once but under ten times. The chain combines TRBV4-1 with TRBJ2-7; possibly TRBD1 for D (6 bases). The length of the CDR3 is 15 residues. Germline V lookup: CDR1 MGHRA, CDR2 YSYEKL. The ends were cut back, 0 bases at V and 0 bases at J, with 9 bases in the middle. CDR3 region: CASSQEQGSSYEQYF. The CDR3 nucleotides read TGCGCCAGCAGCCAAGAACAGGGAAGCTCCTACGAGCAGTACTTC.

The rearrangement links TRBV2 to TRBJ1-1; D might be TRBD1 (6 bases). CDR3 length: 14 residues. Germline V lookup: CDR1 SNHLY, CDR2 FYNNEI. V lost 7 bases and J 0 bases, leaving 12 bases between the germline ends. CDR3 sequence reads: CASTKTGMNTEAFF. As DNA, the CDR3 is TGTGCCAGCACCAAGACAGGTATGAACACTGAAGCTTTCTTT. Using reference TRBV2 and TRBJ1-1 for the parts outside the CDR3, the full variable domain is EPEVTQTPSHQVTQMGQEVILRCVPISNHLYFYWYRQILGQKVEFLVSFYNNEISEKSEIFDDQFSVERPDGSNFTLKIRSTKLEDSAMYFCASTKTGMNTEAFFGQGTRLTVV.

The V and J genes are TRBV4-1 and TRBJ2-1; D unresolved. The V end was cut by 0 bases, the J end by 0 bases, with 9 bases between. CDR3 length equals 16 residues. The V gene's germline CDR1 is MGHRA and CDR2 YSYEKL. The CDR3 DNA sequence: TGCGCCAGCAGCCAAGAGGGCGCGGCCTCCTACAATGAGCAGTTCTTC. This gives the protein CASSQEGAASYNEQFF.

This clone was found a few times. The CDR3 here is CASSLSRLSYEQYF. CDR3 DNA sequence: TGCGCCAGCAGCTTGAGTCGGCTCTCCTACGAGCAGTACTTC. V is TRBV5-1 and J is TRBJ2-7; D not certain. CDR1 is SGHRS, CDR2 YFSETQ, per germline. V gave up 1 base and J gave up 0 bases, with 8 bases separating them. The CDR3 is 14 amino acids.